This T cell receptor (beta chain) was profiled in a study of T-cell reconstitution after alpha-beta-depleted transplantation in children (dated by TCRdb to 2015 to 2016). Describing the broader study: Using TCR repertoire profiling, the study followed T-cell immune reconstitution in a quantitative way in children after TCRalphabeta/CD19-depleted allogeneic hematopoietic cell transplantation. General findings and caveats noted by the study authors: About two months after transplant, the apparently early recovery of alphabetaT-cell counts reportedly depended on just several hundred clones that had expanded rapidly and came from non-depleted graft cells. In some patients, the high TCRbeta diversity seen at day 60 was put down to recipient T cells and intrathymic progenitors that had survived conditioning. Over subsequent months, a decline in hyperexpanded clone frequencies was noted, and after one year, T-cell counts and TCRbeta diversity were mostly ascribed to newly produced T cells.

The library was obtained by PCR. Instrument used: Illumina HiSeq 2500. Molecular barcoding was employed in the preparation of TCR libraries, with unique molecular identifiers being used to normalize TCRbeta repertoire quantification. Starting from the raw public reads, TCRdb applied fastp trimming at Q25, assembled clones with MiXCR and retained in-frame beta chains. Identical CDR3 protein sequences are pooled into one entry, listed with their most common genes and DNA. The sample contains just over 950,000 distinct CDR3 sequences, about 29% of them found a single time. Jointly, the top ten make up over 25% of the sample. The CDR3 holds 13 amino acids from the cysteine to the phenylalanine. The sequence is cut down to CDR3 DNA, 39 bases in frame from base 1. The junction shows trimming of 6 bases on V and 5 bases on J, and the gene matches do not reach 9 bases of it. According to the germline V gene (reference sequence), CDR1 reads DFQATT and CDR2 reads SNEGSKA.

The treatment or condition label, read with the paper, signifies: allogeneic hematopoietic cell transplantation with graft depleted of TCRalphabeta T cells and CD19 B cells. TCRalphabeta/CD19-depleted allogeneic hematopoietic cell grafts were given to the transplant recipients, all of whom were children. This clonotype was counted a few times. No cognate antigen has been identified for it. No quality values exist for individual bases; no much larger clone is one base distant. Sequenced material: PBMCs, mostly from graft donor cells, taken 360 days after TCRalphabeta/CD19-depleted stem cell transplant. Recombination joined TRBV20-1 with TRBJ2-5; TRBD1 agrees with 7 junctional bases. This TCR came from a boy younger than two who had a stem cell transplant for SCID, so the T cells may come from the graft donor. CDR3 sequence: CSASTGIGETQYF. The sequence in DNA is TGCAGTGCGTCGACAGGGATTGGGGAGACCCAGTACTTC.